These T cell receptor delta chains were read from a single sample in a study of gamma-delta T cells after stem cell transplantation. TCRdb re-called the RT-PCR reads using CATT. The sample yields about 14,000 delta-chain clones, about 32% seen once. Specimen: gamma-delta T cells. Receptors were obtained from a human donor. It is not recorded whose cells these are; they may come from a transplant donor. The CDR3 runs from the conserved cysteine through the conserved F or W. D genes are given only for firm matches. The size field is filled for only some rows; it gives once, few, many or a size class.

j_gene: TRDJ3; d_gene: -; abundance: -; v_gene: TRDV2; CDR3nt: TGTGCCTGTGACACCGGGGGGAGACGCTCCTGGGACACCCGACAAATGTTTTTC; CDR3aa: CACDTGGRRSWDTRQMFF
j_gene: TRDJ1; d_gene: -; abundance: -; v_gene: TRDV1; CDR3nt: TGTGCTATTGGGGAAACTAACTTCCTACAAAGGGATACGACCGATAAACTCATCTTT; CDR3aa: CAIGETNFLQRDTTDKLIF
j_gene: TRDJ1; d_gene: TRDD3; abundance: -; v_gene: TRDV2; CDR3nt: TGTGCCTGTAGGTGGGATACGCGATACACCGGTAAACTCATCTTT; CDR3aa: CACRWDTRYTGKLIF
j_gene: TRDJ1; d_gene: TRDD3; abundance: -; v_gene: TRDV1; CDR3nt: TGTGCTCTTGGGGAACAACACCAACTGGGGACCGATAAACTCATCTTT; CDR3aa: CALGEQHQLGTDKLIF
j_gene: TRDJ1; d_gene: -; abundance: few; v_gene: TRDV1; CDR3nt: TGTGCTCTTGGGGAAGCGCAGGGGTGGGTCCGGTCAGCTGGGGAACCCCTTGGGGGTAAACTCATCTTT; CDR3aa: CALGEAQGWVRSAGEPLGGKLIF
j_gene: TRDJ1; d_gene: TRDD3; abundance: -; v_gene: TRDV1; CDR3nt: TGTGCTCTTGGGGAACGTATCGAGTCCATCCCTTCCATATACTGGGGGATACGGTCCACCGATAAACTCATCTTT; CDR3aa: CALGERIESIPSIYWGIRSTDKLIF
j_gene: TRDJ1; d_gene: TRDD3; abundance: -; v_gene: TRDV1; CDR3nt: TGTGCCCTTGGGGAAGGTCCAAGGCGTACTGGGGGATTTAAGAACAAGTACACCGATAAACTCATCTTT; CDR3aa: CALGEGPRRTGGFKNKYTDKLIF
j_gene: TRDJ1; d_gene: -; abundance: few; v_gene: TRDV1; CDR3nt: TGTGCTCTTGGGGAACTTGACACCGATAAACTCATCTTT; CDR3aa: CALGELDTDKLIF
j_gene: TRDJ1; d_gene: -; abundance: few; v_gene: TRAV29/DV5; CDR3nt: TGTGCAGCAAGCGGTTTGCAGGGGACCACCGATAAACTCATCTTT; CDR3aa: CAASGLQGTTDKLIF
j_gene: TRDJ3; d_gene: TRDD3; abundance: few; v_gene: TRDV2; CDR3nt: TGTGCCTGTGACAAACTGGGGGATACGGGCACCCGACAGATGTTTTTC; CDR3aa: CACDKLGDTGTRQMFF
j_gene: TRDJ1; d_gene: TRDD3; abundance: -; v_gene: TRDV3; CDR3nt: TGTGCCTCCTCTGGACGGTCTACGGGGGATACACCCTTCGGCAAGTACACCGATAAACTCATCTTT; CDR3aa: CASSGRSTGDTPFGKYTDKLIF
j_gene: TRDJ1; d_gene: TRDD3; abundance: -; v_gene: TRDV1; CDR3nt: TGTGCTCTTGGGGAACGCTGTATGGGGGATCGGATACACACCGATAAACTCATCTTT; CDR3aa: CALGERCMGDRIHTDKLIF
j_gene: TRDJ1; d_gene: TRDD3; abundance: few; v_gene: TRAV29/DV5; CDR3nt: TGTGCAGCAAGCACCGGTTCCTACTCCTTTTGTACTGGGGGACTGTTCCAACCCTCCACCGATAAACTCATCTTT; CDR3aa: CAASTGSYSFCTGGLFQPSTDKLIF
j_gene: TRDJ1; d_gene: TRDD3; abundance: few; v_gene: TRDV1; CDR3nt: TGTGCTCTTGGACCCTCTTCCGAACTCACGTACTGGGGGATACCCTCCGTGTACACCGATAAACTCATCTTT; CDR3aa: CALGPSSELTYWGIPSVYTDKLIF
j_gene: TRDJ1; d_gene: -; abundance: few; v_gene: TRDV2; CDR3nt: TGTGCCTGTGACAGTAGAATCGCGAGGGGAACCGATAAACTCATCTTT; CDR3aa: CACDSRIARGTDKLIF
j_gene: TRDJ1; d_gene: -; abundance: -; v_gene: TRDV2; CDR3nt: TGTGCCTGTGACACCTTCCGAACGGGTGCGAGGGGGACGATACTCATCTTT; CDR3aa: CACDTFRTGARGTILIF
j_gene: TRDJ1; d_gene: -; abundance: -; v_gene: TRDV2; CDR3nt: TGTGCCTGTGACTACCGCCTCCCCCAGGGGGGTAAACTCATCTTT; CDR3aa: CACDYRLPQGGKLIF
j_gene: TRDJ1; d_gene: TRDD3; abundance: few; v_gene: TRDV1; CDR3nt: TGTGCTCTTGGGGAACTGTTAGGGATACTGGGGGATAAGCCCCAATACACCGATAAACTCATCTTT; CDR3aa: CALGELLGILGDKPQYTDKLIF
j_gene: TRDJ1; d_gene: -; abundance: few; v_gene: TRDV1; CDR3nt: TGTGCTCTTGGGGAACTTCCCCGCCCGGCATCTCACAACACCGATAAACTCATCTTT; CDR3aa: CALGELPRPASHNTDKLIF
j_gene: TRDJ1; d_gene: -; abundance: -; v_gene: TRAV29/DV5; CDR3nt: TGTGCAGCAAGCGCGCCTCCTAAGTCAGTGGGGGTAGATAAACTCATCTTT; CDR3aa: CAASAPPKSVGVDKLIF
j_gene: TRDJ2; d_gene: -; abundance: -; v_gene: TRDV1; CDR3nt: TGTGCTCTTGGGGAATCGCCTCACTTCCCGACAGCACAACTCTTCTTT; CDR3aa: CALGESPHFPTAQLFF
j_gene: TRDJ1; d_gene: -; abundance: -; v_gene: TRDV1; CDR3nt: TGTGCTCTTGGGGAACTAGAGGCCTTCGCTGCAACGTACACCGATAAACTCATCTTT; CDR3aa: CALGELEAFAATYTDKLIF
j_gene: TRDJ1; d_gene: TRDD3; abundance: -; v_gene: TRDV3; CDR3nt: TGTGCCTTCAATTCCTACGGCACCACTGGGGGACGACCGTACACCGATAAACTCATCTTT; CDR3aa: CAFNSYGTTGGRPYTDKLIF
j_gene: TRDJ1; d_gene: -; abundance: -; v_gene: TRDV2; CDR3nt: TGTGCCTGTGACACTGCCCAAACTGGGTACACCGATAAACTCATCTTT; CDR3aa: CACDTAQTGYTDKLIF
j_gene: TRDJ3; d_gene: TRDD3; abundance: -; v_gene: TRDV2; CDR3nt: TGTGCCTGTGACCCCCTGTACTGGGGGATACGTCACTCCTGGGACACCCGACAGATGTTTTTC; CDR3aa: CACDPLYWGIRHSWDTRQMFF
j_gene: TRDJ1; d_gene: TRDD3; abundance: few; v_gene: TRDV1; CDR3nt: TGTGCTCTTGGGGAAGAGGATTTGACTCTCCCCCCTTTTGGGGGATACACCGATAAACTCATCTTT; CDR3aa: CALGEEDLTLPPFGGYTDKLIF
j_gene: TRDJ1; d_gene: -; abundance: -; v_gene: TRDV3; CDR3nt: TGTGCCTTTAGTTTCACTTCGCCCGATAAACTCATCTTT; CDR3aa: CAFSFTSPDKLIF
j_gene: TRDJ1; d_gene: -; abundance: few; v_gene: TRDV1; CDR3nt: TGTGCTCTTGGGGAACCAGGCAGGAGGGATAATACCGATAAACTCATCTTT; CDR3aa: CALGEPGRRDNTDKLIF
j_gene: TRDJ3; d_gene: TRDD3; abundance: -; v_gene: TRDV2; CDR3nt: TGTGCCTGTGACTCGTACTGGGGGATATTACCCGGCTCCTGGGACACCCGACAGATGTTTTTC; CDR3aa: CACDSYWGILPGSWDTRQMFF
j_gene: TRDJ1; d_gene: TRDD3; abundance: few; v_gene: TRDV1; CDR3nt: TGTGCTCTTGGGGAATTGGTACCCTACAAGTGGGATACAGATAAACTCATCTTT; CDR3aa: CALGELVPYKWDTDKLIF
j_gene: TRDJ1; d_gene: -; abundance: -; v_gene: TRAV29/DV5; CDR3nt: TGTGCAGCAAGCAAAAACGATCTTCCTACGGTACTGGGGGGCACCGATAAACTCATCTTT; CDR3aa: CAASKNDLPTVLGGTDKLIF
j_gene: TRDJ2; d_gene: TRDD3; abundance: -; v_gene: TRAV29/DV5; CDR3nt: TGTGCAGCAAGCGCTGGGGGATACCCCTTCGCAGCACAACTCTTCTTT; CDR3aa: CAASAGGYPFAAQLFF
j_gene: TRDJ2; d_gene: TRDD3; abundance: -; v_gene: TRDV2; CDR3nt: TGTGCCTGTGACACGGCGGCTGGGGGAGCAGCTTTGACAGCACAACTCTTCTTT; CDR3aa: CACDTAAGGAALTAQLFF
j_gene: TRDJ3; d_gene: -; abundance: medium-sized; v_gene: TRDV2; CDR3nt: TGTGCCTGTGACACCGAGGGGCCCGAGGCCTGGGACACCCGACAGATGTTTTTC; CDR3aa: CACDTEGPEAWDTRQMFF
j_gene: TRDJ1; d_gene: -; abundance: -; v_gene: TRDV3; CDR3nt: TGTGCCTCTAAAACCTCCTACGATCGGGGCACGGAGAAACTCATCTTT; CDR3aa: CASKTSYDRGTEKLIF
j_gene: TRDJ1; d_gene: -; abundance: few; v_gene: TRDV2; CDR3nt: TGTGCCTGTGACTCCGGGGGGGGGCAGTACACCGATAAACTCATCTTT; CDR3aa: CACDSGGGQYTDKLIF
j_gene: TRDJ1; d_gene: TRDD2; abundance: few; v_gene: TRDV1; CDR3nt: TGTGCTCTTGGGGAAGGTTCCTACCGTGAGGGGTACGATAAACTCATCTTT; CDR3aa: CALGEGSYREGYDKLIF
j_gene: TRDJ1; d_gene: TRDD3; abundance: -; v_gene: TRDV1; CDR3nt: TGTGCTCTTGGGGAACCCTCCAGGGTTCCTACCCAGGGGATACTGGGGGATAAAGGCCCGACCGATAAACTCATCTTT; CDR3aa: CALGEPSRVPTQGILGDKGPTDKLIF
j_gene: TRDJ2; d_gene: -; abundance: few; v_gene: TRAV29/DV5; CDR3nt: TGTGCAGCCCGCCGTTTTCCTCTCGGGGGGGGAACAACCTCCAAATCTAAACTCTTCTTT; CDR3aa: CAARRFPLGGGTTSKSKLFF
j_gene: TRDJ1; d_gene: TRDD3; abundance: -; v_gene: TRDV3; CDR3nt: TGTGCCTTTGTGCTGACTGGGGGACACGAGCGATTCGATAAACTCATCTTT; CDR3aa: CAFVLTGGHERFDKLIF
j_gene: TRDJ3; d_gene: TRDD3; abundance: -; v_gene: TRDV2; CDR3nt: TGTGCCTGTGACGTACTGGGGGATTCCGGCTCCTGGGACACCCGACAGATGTTTTTC; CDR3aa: CACDVLGDSGSWDTRQMFF
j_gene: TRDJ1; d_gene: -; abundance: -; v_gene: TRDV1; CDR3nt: TGTGCTCTTGGGGAACGTCGGCCCCTGCTTAAACTCATCTTT; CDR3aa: CALGERRPLLKLIF
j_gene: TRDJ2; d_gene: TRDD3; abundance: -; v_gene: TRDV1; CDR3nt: TGTGCTCTTGGGGAACAGGATTGGGGGATACCCCATTTGACAGCACAACTCTTCTTT; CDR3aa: CALGEQDWGIPHLTAQLFF
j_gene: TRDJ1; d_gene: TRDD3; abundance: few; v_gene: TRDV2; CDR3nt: TGTGCCTGTGACACCGATGGGATACAGGGTTGGACCGATAAACTCATCTTT; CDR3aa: CACDTDGIQGWTDKLIF
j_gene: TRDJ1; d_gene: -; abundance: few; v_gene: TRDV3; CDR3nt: TGTGCCTTTCGGGGGCCCCCTTTCCTGTGCTGCACCGATAAACTCATCTTT; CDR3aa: CAFRGPPFLCCTDKLIF
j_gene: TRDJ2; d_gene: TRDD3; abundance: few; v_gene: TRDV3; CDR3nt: TGTGCCTCGAAGGGCCTTGGGGGATACGCTCGGGACACCTCCGTGGGGCCGAACCCGCTTACAGCACAACTCTTCTTT; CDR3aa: CASKGLGGYARDTSVGPNPLTAQLFF
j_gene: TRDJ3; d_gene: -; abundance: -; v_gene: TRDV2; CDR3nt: TGTGCCTGTGACACCTGGGATCTTAGCTCCTGGGACACCCGACAGATGTTTTTC; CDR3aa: CACDTWDLSSWDTRQMFF
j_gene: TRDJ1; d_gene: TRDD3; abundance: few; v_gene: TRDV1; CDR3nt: TGTGCTCTTGGGGAAGAGGGGGTTCCTCCTCCTTGGGTGACTGGGGGAGACACCGATAAACTCATCTTT; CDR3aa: CALGEEGVPPPWVTGGDTDKLIF
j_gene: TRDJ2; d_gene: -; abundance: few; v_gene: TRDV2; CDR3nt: TGTGCCTGTGACACTTTGGGGAATCAGGCACAACTCTTCTTT; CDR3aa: CACDTLGNQAQLFF
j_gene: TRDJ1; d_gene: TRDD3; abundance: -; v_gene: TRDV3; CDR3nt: TGTGCCCGTCGCACTGGGGGACACGACGATAAACTCATCTTT; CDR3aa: CARRTGGHDDKLIF
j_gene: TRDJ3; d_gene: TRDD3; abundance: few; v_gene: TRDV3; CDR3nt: TGTGCCTTTACTGGGGGATATTGGGACACCCGACAGATGTTTTTC; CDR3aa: CAFTGGYWDTRQMFF
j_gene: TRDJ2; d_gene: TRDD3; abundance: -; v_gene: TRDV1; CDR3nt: TGTGCTCTTGGGGACCGGCCCTCCTCCCCCTACTGGGGGATGGGTTGTTTGACAGCACAACTCTTCTTT; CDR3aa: CALGDRPSSPYWGMGCLTAQLFF
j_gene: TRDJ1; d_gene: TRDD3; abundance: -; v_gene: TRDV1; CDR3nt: TGTGCTCTTGGGGAACGTCCCGTCTTTACTGGGGGATACTCCCCGTACACCGATAAACTCATCTTT; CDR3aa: CALGERPVFTGGYSPYTDKLIF
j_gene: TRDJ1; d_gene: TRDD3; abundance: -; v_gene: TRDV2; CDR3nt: TGTGCCTGTGACACCGGGGGGGGGGATACTTGTCCCGCGTACACCGATAAACTCATCTTT; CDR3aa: CACDTGGGDTCPAYTDKLIF
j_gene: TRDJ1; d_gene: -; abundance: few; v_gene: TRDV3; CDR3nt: TGTGCCTTTTGCGCCTACCCCCCGTACACCGATAAACTCATCTTT; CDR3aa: CAFCAYPPYTDKLIF
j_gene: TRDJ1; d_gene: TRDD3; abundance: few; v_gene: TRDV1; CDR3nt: TGTGCTCTTGGGGTCTCAAAGGGGGGTACTGGGGTGTACACCGATAAACTCATCTTT; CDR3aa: CALGVSKGGTGVYTDKLIF
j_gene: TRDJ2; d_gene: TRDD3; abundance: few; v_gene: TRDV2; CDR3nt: TGTGCCTGTGACATGGGACTGGGGTCCTTTTCAGCACAACTCTTCTTT; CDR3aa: CACDMGLGSFSAQLFF
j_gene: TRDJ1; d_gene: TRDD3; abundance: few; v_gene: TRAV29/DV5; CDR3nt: TGTGCAGCAAGCGGACGGGTACTGGGGGATAACCCGTTGTACACCGATAAACTCATCTTT; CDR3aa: CAASGRVLGDNPLYTDKLIF
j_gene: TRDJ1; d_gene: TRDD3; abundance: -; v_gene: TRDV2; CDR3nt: TGTGCCTGTGACACCAGGGGAGCCTGGGGGATACGGTCCCCCTCCACCGATAAACTCATCTTT; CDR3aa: CACDTRGAWGIRSPSTDKLIF
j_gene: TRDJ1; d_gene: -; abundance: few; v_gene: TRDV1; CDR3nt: TGTGCTCTTGGGAACGGTACGACCGGGTGCCCAATGGAGAAACTCATCTTT; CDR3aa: CALGNGTTGCPMEKLIF